A selection of T cell receptor beta chains follows, all from one sample in a study of blood T cells in healthy people across ages. TCRdb reprocessed the 5' RACE reads with MiXCR, giving one entry per CDR3 protein. The repertoire holds 1.5 million to 2 million distinct CDR3 sequences, with roughly 28% as singletons. The source material was blood. These receptors were taken from a woman in her twenties or thirties in good health. CDR3s include the opening cysteine and the closing phenylalanine or tryptophan. D genes are given only for firm matches. Clone size is stated in some rows and not others, as once, few, many or a class when expanded.

j_call v_call d_call clone_size cdr3_nt cdr3_aa
TRBJ2-7 TRBV20-1 TRBD2 NA TGCAGTGGACGTAGCGGGGGGTGGTACGAGCAGTACTTC CSGRSGGWYEQYF
TRBJ2-1 TRBV20-1 TRBD2 few TGCAGTGCTAGAGATCATGGGGGGCTAGCGGGAGAGGAGCAGTTCTTC CSARDHGGLAGEEQFF
TRBJ2-7 TRBV11-2 TRBD2 few TGTGCCAGCGCCCCCAGCGGGAGCCTCTCCTACGAGCAGTACTTC CASAPSGSLSYEQYF
TRBJ2-7 TRBV20-1 TRBD2 many TGCAGTGCGGGCGGGGGCGCGGGAGGTTTCTACGAGCAGTACTTC CSAGGGAGGFYEQYF
TRBJ2-7 TRBV7-2 NA few TGTGCCAGCAGCCTGGGTCCCACCATTTCCGTCTCCTACGAGCAGTACTTC CASSLGPTISVSYEQYF
TRBJ2-7 TRBV24-1 NA NA TGTGCCACCGAAAACAGCGAGGATTCTTACGAGCAGTACTTC CATENSEDSYEQYF
TRBJ1-5 TRBV10-3 NA few TGTGCCATCAGTGAGGCCAATCAGCCCCAGCATTTT CAISEANQPQHF
TRBJ1-5 TRBV20-1 NA NA TGCAGTGCTAGGGCTGGACCGCTTAGCAATCAGCCCCAGCATTTT CSARAGPLSNQPQHF
TRBJ2-1 TRBV7-9 TRBD2 NA TGTGCCAGCAGCAAGGGACTAGCGGGAATAAATGAGCAGTTCTTC CASSKGLAGINEQFF
TRBJ1-1 TRBV12-5 NA NA TGTGCTAGTGGTTTGGACGTCTCAGGGGTCTCGAACACTGAAGCTTTCTTT CASGLDVSGVSNTEAFF
TRBJ2-3 TRBV7-2 TRBD2 NA TGTGCCAGCAGCTTATGGACCATGGCGGGAGTTGCAGATACGCAGTATTTT CASSLWTMAGVADTQYF
TRBJ2-5 TRBV7-9 NA NA TGTGCCAGCGTAAACCCCCGGGACACACAAGAGACCCAGTACTTC CASVNPRDTQETQYF
TRBJ1-1 TRBV12-5 TRBD1 NA TGTGCTAGTGGTCTCCCGGGCAGGGGGCATACTGAAGCTTTCTTT CASGLPGRGHTEAFF
TRBJ2-7 TRBV12-3/TRBV12-4 NA many TGTGCCAGCAGCCCCGTTAACTACGAGCAGTACTTC CASSPVNYEQYF
TRBJ2-3 TRBV11-2 NA NA TGTGCCAGCAGCTTAGCTAGCAGACGCACAGATACGCAGTATTTT CASSLASRRTDTQYF
TRBJ2-5 TRBV29-1 TRBD2 NA TGCAGCGTATCCGGACTAGCGGGGGAGACCCAGTACTTC CSVSGLAGETQYF
TRBJ2-7 TRBV6-5 NA few TGTGCCAGCAGTTACGGATTACGGCAGTACTTC CASSYGLRQYF
TRBJ1-5 TRBV10-3 NA NA TGTGCCATCAGTCCCGGGTCTGGGGGGTATCAGCCCCAGCATTTT CAISPGSGGYQPQHF
TRBJ1-2 TRBV5-1 TRBD1 NA TGCGCCAGCAGTATTTGGACAGGCCCTAACTTCTCGTATGGCTACACCTTC CASSIWTGPNFSYGYTF
TRBJ2-6 TRBV19 NA NA TGTGCCAGTAGTACAGGGGTTGGGGCCAACGTCCTGACTTTC CASSTGVGANVLTF
TRBJ1-2 TRBV2 TRBD1 NA TGTGCCAGCAGTGAAGCGGGCCTACAGGGGAATGGGGGCTACACCTTC CASSEAGLQGNGGYTF
TRBJ2-2 TRBV29-1 TRBD2 few TGCAGCGTTGTCAAGCGGGGGACCTCGAACACCGGGGAGCTGTTTTTT CSVVKRGTSNTGELFF
TRBJ1-5 TRBV28 NA NA TGTGCCAGCAGTTCCCACGGGGGGAGCAATCAGCCCCAGCATTTT CASSSHGGSNQPQHF
TRBJ2-1 TRBV28 TRBD2 once TGTGCCAGCAGGCTAGCGGGGGATCCAACCTACAATGAGCAGTTCTTC CASRLAGDPTYNEQFF
TRBJ2-7 TRBV7-9 NA NA TGTGCCAGCAACTTCTCCCAGGGAGAGGACGAGCAGTACTTC CASNFSQGEDEQYF
TRBJ2-7 TRBV5-5 NA few TGTGCCAGCAGCTTGGAGGGGATCGGTTCCTACGAGCAGTACTTC CASSLEGIGSYEQYF
TRBJ2-7 TRBV7-8 TRBD2 many TGTGCCAGCAGCATCACAGGGTCCGGGACTAGCGCCTTCTCCTACGAGCAGTACTTC CASSITGSGTSAFSYEQYF
TRBJ2-7 TRBV5-1 TRBD2 many TGCGCCAGCAGCTTGGCCGGGGGGAACAACGAGCAGTACTTC CASSLAGGNNEQYF
TRBJ2-1 TRBV29-1 NA many TGCAGCGTCGACAGAACCAATGAGCAGTTCTTC CSVDRTNEQFF
TRBJ1-5 TRBV6-4 NA NA TGTGCCATCAGTCAAGTCCCAGGGAACAATCAGCCCCAGCATTTT CAISQVPGNNQPQHF
TRBJ2-1 TRBV7-9 NA NA TGTGCCAGCAGCCCCCACTCGGGACGTAACAATGAGCAGTTCTTC CASSPHSGRNNEQFF
TRBJ2-7 TRBV20-1 NA many TGCAGTGCTAGACTTCACCGGGACAAGGCCTACGAGCAGTACTTC CSARLHRDKAYEQYF
TRBJ2-7 TRBV7-2 TRBD2 NA TGTGCCAGCAGCTTCTGGCTAGCGGGACACAATGAGCAGTACTTC CASSFWLAGHNEQYF
TRBJ2-5 TRBV6-1 NA few TGTGCCAGCAGTGAAGCTCGGCTAGCTCAGCAGTACTTC CASSEARLAQQYF
TRBJ2-7 TRBV6-1 NA NA TGTGCCAGCAGGGCGGGACAGTTCTACGAGCAGTACTTC CASRAGQFYEQYF
TRBJ1-5 TRBV20-1 NA NA TGCAGTGCTAGGGATAAAGACAGAGAGTTAGATCAGCCCCAGCATTTT CSARDKDRELDQPQHF
TRBJ2-1 TRBV19 NA few TGTGCCAGCTACAATAAAGCAAACAGGAGGGGACACAATGAGCAGTTCTTC CASYNKANRRGHNEQFF
TRBJ2-5 TRBV29-1 TRBD1 many TGCAGCGGGACAGGGCTCTTTTCAGAGACCCAGTACTTC CSGTGLFSETQYF
TRBJ2-2 TRBV29-1 TRBD2 NA TGCAGCGTTGAAAGCGGGGGAAGGAACACCGGGGAGCTGTTTTTT CSVESGGRNTGELFF
TRBJ2-1 TRBV9 TRBD2 NA TGTGCCAGCAGCGCTCCCCTACTAGCGGGAGTTTCCTACAATGAGCAGTTCTTC CASSAPLLAGVSYNEQFF
TRBJ2-1 TRBV7-2 TRBD2 many TGTGCCAGCAGCTTAGCCGGGACTAGCGGGACCTACAATGAGCAGTTCTTC CASSLAGTSGTYNEQFF
TRBJ2-7 TRBV12-3/TRBV12-4 NA once TGTGCCAGCAGTTTTACGTCTTTAGGGGAGGTCGAGCAGTACTTC CASSFTSLGEVEQYF
TRBJ2-5 TRBV2 TRBD1 NA TGTGCCAGCAGCGACCGGCTTACAGGGGCGAACCTAAAGACCCAGTACTTC CASSDRLTGANLKTQYF
TRBJ2-7 TRBV7-9 TRBD2 few TGTGCCAGCAGCTTATGGCCTAGCGGGAAATACGAGCAGTACTTC CASSLWPSGKYEQYF
TRBJ2-1 TRBV7-2 NA few TGTGCCAGCAGCTTAGGAACGAGGGAGAACAATGAGCAGTTCTTC CASSLGTRENNEQFF
TRBJ2-3 TRBV7-9 TRBD2 few TGTGCCAGCAGCACACTAGCGGGAGGAGGAGGAGATACGCAGTATTTT CASSTLAGGGGDTQYF
TRBJ2-1 TRBV27 NA NA TGTGCCAGCAGTTATACAGGGTTCAATGAGCAGTTCTTC CASSYTGFNEQFF
TRBJ2-4 TRBV25-1 NA few TGTGCCAGCAGTGCTAGGGGGTCGGCCTCCCTTCTAGCCAAAAACATTCAGTACTTC CASSARGSASLLAKNIQYF
TRBJ2-3 TRBV10-3 NA few TGTGCCATCAGTCCCCGCGGCTCTGAAGCGCAGTATTTT CAISPRGSEAQYF